This TCR beta chain was sequenced during a study of cytomegalovirus exposure and HLA in healthy donors. The length of the CDR3 is 14 residues. Germline assignment: CDR1 MNHNS and CDR2 SASEGT. About this clone: The germline gene is not matched at one end of the junction; a read error may be the cause.

Amplification used 60 Vbeta primers and 13 Jbeta primers. Measured with immunoSEQ multiplex PCR; TCRdb has only the in-frame clones, and not every one. The sample lists around 120,000 clones, roughly 80% occurring once. Sequenced: PBMCs. The TCR sequence derives from a woman aged 40 to 50 in good health and CMV-seropositive. The chain combines TRBV6-1 with TRBJ2-7; D could derive from TRBD1 or TRBD2 (6 bases each). The CDR3 sequence is CASSEGGTQVRIYF. The CDR3 nucleotides are TGTGCCAGCAGCGAAGGGGGGACACAGGTTCGTATTTACTTC.